The rows below give T cell receptor beta chains drawn from one sample of a study of regulatory T cells in long-lasting Graves disease. TCRdb itself ran the multiplex PCR reads through MiXCR, one entry per CDR3 protein. Seen here are roughly 560,000 distinct CDR3 sequences, about 16% observed once, and the top ten hold just under 25%. This sample was shared with a second study, whose subject was T cells in Graves' hyperthyroidism and ophthalmopathy.

Material: peripheral blood mononuclear cells (PBMCs), obtained at new diagnosis, from a patient treated with antithyroid drugs. The receptors stem from a woman aged 35 to 60 with Graves disease. CDR3s include the opening cysteine and the closing phenylalanine or tryptophan. The order of the fields is clone size, J gene, V gene, D gene, CDR3 DNA, CDR3 protein. The D gene is left open where the match is weak. Rows may omit the clone size; those that give it use once, few, many or a size class.

abundance: many
j_gene: TRBJ1-1
v_gene: TRBV7-2
d_gene: NA
CDR3nt: TGTGCCAGTAGTTCCGAGGGGATGAACACTGAAGCTTTCTTT
CDR3aa: CASSSEGMNTEAFF

abundance: many
j_gene: TRBJ2-1
v_gene: TRBV7-2
d_gene: NA
CDR3nt: TGTGCCAGCAGCCCCCACAATGAGCAGTTCTTC
CDR3aa: CASSPHNEQFF

abundance: NA
j_gene: TRBJ2-4
v_gene: TRBV27
d_gene: TRBD2
CDR3nt: TGTGCCAGCAGAGGCGGGGGGGTTAGTAGAAACATTCAGTACTTC
CDR3aa: CASRGGGVSRNIQYF

abundance: few
j_gene: TRBJ1-1
v_gene: TRBV5-1
d_gene: TRBD1
CDR3nt: TGCGCCAGCAGCTTGGAACAGGGGGCCGGCACTGAAGCTTTCTTT
CDR3aa: CASSLEQGAGTEAFF

abundance: few
j_gene: TRBJ1-3
v_gene: TRBV7-8
d_gene: NA
CDR3nt: TGTGCCAGCAGGAAGAGAGCATCCTCTGGAAACACCATATATTTT
CDR3aa: CASRKRASSGNTIYF

abundance: many
j_gene: TRBJ1-1
v_gene: TRBV11-2
d_gene: NA
CDR3nt: TGTGCCAGCAGCTTAGGTGAGATGAACACTGAAGCTTTCTTC
CDR3aa: CASSLGEMNTEAFF

abundance: NA
j_gene: TRBJ2-3
v_gene: TRBV19
d_gene: NA
CDR3nt: TGTGCCAGTCGGGAGAGGGGGGGCACAGATACGCAGTATTTT
CDR3aa: CASRERGGTDTQYF

abundance: many
j_gene: TRBJ1-3
v_gene: TRBV7-6
d_gene: NA
CDR3nt: TGTGCCAGCAGCTCCTGGGATGGGGACTCTGGAAACACCATATATTTT
CDR3aa: CASSSWDGDSGNTIYF

abundance: few
j_gene: TRBJ2-5
v_gene: TRBV7-3
d_gene: TRBD2
CDR3nt: TGTGCCAGCAGCTTAGTTGGCGGGGGTTTTGAGACCCAGTACTTC
CDR3aa: CASSLVGGGFETQYF

abundance: few
j_gene: TRBJ2-1
v_gene: TRBV19
d_gene: TRBD1
CDR3nt: TGTGCCAGCGCTCGACAGGGGCCCCCCTACAATGAGCAGTTCTTC
CDR3aa: CASARQGPPYNEQFF

abundance: few
j_gene: TRBJ2-6
v_gene: TRBV5-1
d_gene: NA
CDR3nt: TGCGCCAGCAGCACCCCCAGAGGCTCTGGGGCCAACGCCCTGACTTTC
CDR3aa: CASSTPRGSGANALTF

abundance: NA
j_gene: TRBJ2-1
v_gene: TRBV6-2/TRBV6-3
d_gene: TRBD2
CDR3nt: TGTGCCAGCAGTCGACTAGCGGGGGAGGATGAGCAGTTCTTC
CDR3aa: CASSRLAGEDEQFF

abundance: many
j_gene: TRBJ2-7
v_gene: TRBV20-1
d_gene: TRBD1
CDR3nt: TGCAGTGCTAGAGATCGATGGAGACAGGGCGCCTACGAGCAGTACTTC
CDR3aa: CSARDRWRQGAYEQYF

abundance: once
j_gene: TRBJ1-2
v_gene: TRBV25-1
d_gene: NA
CDR3nt: TGTGCCAGCAGCGAGCGGACACATGGCTACACCTTC
CDR3aa: CASSERTHGYTF

abundance: few
j_gene: TRBJ2-1
v_gene: TRBV12-3/TRBV12-4
d_gene: NA
CDR3nt: TGTGCCAGCAGTTTTTCAGGGTCCCTTACTTACAATGAGCAGTTCTTC
CDR3aa: CASSFSGSLTYNEQFF

abundance: many
j_gene: TRBJ1-5
v_gene: TRBV15
d_gene: NA
CDR3nt: TGTGCCACCAGCAGAGGAGGACAGAAGAATCAGCCCCAGCATTTT
CDR3aa: CATSRGGQKNQPQHF

abundance: NA
j_gene: TRBJ1-5
v_gene: TRBV20-1
d_gene: NA
CDR3nt: TGCAGTGCTAAACCTCCAGGGTCTGTGCCCCAGCATTTT
CDR3aa: CSAKPPGSVPQHF

abundance: few
j_gene: TRBJ1-2
v_gene: TRBV5-5
d_gene: TRBD1
CDR3nt: TGTGCCAGCAGCCCCATCCAGGGGGCCTATGGCTACACCTTC
CDR3aa: CASSPIQGAYGYTF

abundance: many
j_gene: TRBJ1-1
v_gene: TRBV2
d_gene: NA
CDR3nt: TGTGCCAGCAGTGAAAAGGGGATGGACACTGAAGCTTTCTTT
CDR3aa: CASSEKGMDTEAFF

abundance: few
j_gene: TRBJ1-2
v_gene: TRBV12-3/TRBV12-4
d_gene: NA
CDR3nt: TGTGCCAGCACCTCGCCCCCCAACACGACGATCTATGGCTACACCTTC
CDR3aa: CASTSPPNTTIYGYTF

abundance: many
j_gene: TRBJ1-2
v_gene: TRBV2
d_gene: NA
CDR3nt: TGTGCCAGCAGTCCCTACGGGAACTATGGCTACACCTTC
CDR3aa: CASSPYGNYGYTF

abundance: many
j_gene: TRBJ2-1
v_gene: TRBV11-2
d_gene: NA
CDR3nt: TGTGCCAGCAGCTTATGGCAGAGTACCTACAATGAGCAGTTCTTC
CDR3aa: CASSLWQSTYNEQFF

abundance: many
j_gene: TRBJ2-5
v_gene: TRBV2
d_gene: NA
CDR3nt: TGTGCCAGCAACAGGGTCGGAGAGACCCAGTACTTC
CDR3aa: CASNRVGETQYF

abundance: many
j_gene: TRBJ2-5
v_gene: TRBV6-1
d_gene: NA
CDR3nt: TGTGCCAGCAGACAATCGGGACGGAGAGGGACCCAGTACTTC
CDR3aa: CASRQSGRRGTQYF

abundance: many
j_gene: TRBJ1-1
v_gene: TRBV30
d_gene: NA
CDR3nt: TGTGCCTGGAGTGATCGGAGGAACACTGAAGCTTTCTTT
CDR3aa: CAWSDRRNTEAFF

abundance: many
j_gene: TRBJ1-4
v_gene: TRBV12-3/TRBV12-4
d_gene: NA
CDR3nt: TGTGCCAGCAGTTTAGCCCCCGGAGAGACAACTAATGAAAAACTGTTTTTT
CDR3aa: CASSLAPGETTNEKLFF

abundance: NA
j_gene: TRBJ1-1
v_gene: TRBV20-1
d_gene: NA
CDR3nt: TGCAGTGCTCTTTCGACCCGGGGCACTGAAGCTTTCTTT
CDR3aa: CSALSTRGTEAFF

abundance: few
j_gene: TRBJ1-1
v_gene: TRBV10-3
d_gene: TRBD1
CDR3nt: TGTGCCAGCAGTTACGGGGACAGCACTGAAGCTTTCTTT
CDR3aa: CASSYGDSTEAFF

abundance: many
j_gene: TRBJ2-7
v_gene: TRBV12-3/TRBV12-4
d_gene: NA
CDR3nt: TGTGCCAGCAATCGGACAAAGTCCTACGAGCAGTACTTC
CDR3aa: CASNRTKSYEQYF

abundance: NA
j_gene: TRBJ1-2
v_gene: TRBV6-1
d_gene: NA
CDR3nt: TGTGCCAGCAGTGAAGATGGGGAAACCTATGGCTACACCTTC
CDR3aa: CASSEDGETYGYTF

abundance: NA
j_gene: TRBJ2-1
v_gene: TRBV6-1
d_gene: TRBD2
CDR3nt: TGTGCCAGCAAGTGGGGACTAGCGGGGGGGCCAATCAATGAGCAGTTCTTC
CDR3aa: CASKWGLAGGPINEQFF

abundance: NA
j_gene: TRBJ1-5
v_gene: TRBV20-1
d_gene: NA
CDR3nt: TGCAGTGCCGCTCCCGACAATGGGCCCCAGCATTTT
CDR3aa: CSAAPDNGPQHF

abundance: few
j_gene: TRBJ2-2
v_gene: TRBV7-2
d_gene: NA
CDR3nt: TGTGCCACTAATATTAAGGGGTGGGTCACCGGGGAGCTGTTTTTT
CDR3aa: CATNIKGWVTGELFF

abundance: many
j_gene: TRBJ2-7
v_gene: TRBV13
d_gene: NA
CDR3nt: TGTGCCAGCAGTCAGGGGCGGGGAACTCACTCCTACGAGCAGTACTTC
CDR3aa: CASSQGRGTHSYEQYF

abundance: NA
j_gene: TRBJ2-3
v_gene: TRBV5-4
d_gene: NA
CDR3nt: TGTGCCAGCAGCTTTTCCGGGACTCCGGGCACAGATACGCAGTATTTT
CDR3aa: CASSFSGTPGTDTQYF

abundance: NA
j_gene: TRBJ1-2
v_gene: TRBV6-9
d_gene: NA
CDR3nt: TGTGCCAGCAGTTCGCCCGGGGGGGGACCAACTAACTATGGCTACACCTTC
CDR3aa: CASSSPGGGPTNYGYTF

abundance: NA
j_gene: TRBJ2-2
v_gene: TRBV12-3/TRBV12-4
d_gene: TRBD2
CDR3nt: TGTGCCACCCGGGCGGGGGGGTACACCGGGGAGCTGTTTTTT
CDR3aa: CATRAGGYTGELFF